This entry lists 8 T cell receptor beta chains sequenced from one sample in a study of low-dose radiotherapy and immunotherapy resistance in tumors. Noted time point: before trial treatment. With TRAV- and TRBV-specific primers, first-strand cDNA was made, covering the alpha and beta chains. It was with a constant-region primer and a V-primer adapter that TCRs were amplified over approximately 20 PCR cycles. TCRdb itself ran the reads through MiXCR, one entry per CDR3 protein. The sample holds fewer than 95,000 distinct CDR3 sequences, 9.4% seen once. The starting material was PBMCs, obtained before treatment. The receptors originated from a male donor with prostate cancer.

In the case of this clonotype: At one boundary the junction diverges from the germline segment, which might be a read error. The chain joins TRBV5-1 to TRBJ2-5; D unresolved. In germline, CDR1 is SGHRS, CDR2 YFSETQ. The CDR3 length is 16 residues. CDR3 sequence: CASCLSDLPFRETQYF. CDR3 coding DNA: TGCGCCAGCTGCTTGAGCGATCTGCCGTTTCGGGAGACCCAGTACTTC.

This clonotype showed up just a few times. The rearrangement uses TRBV20-1 and TRBJ2-3; tentatively, D is TRBD2 (7 bases). Germline CDR1 and CDR2: DFQATT and SNEGSKA (reference sequence). This CDR3 has 15 residues. Trimming cost V 6 bases and J 6 bases, with 22 bases left between them. The CDR3 loop reads CSARGRRGSGDTQYF. For the CDR3, the DNA is TGCAGTGCCAGGGGTCGGCGGGGGTCGGGGGATACGCAGTATTTT.

As regards this clonotype: One base separates it from a far larger clone, so it is likely a read error. This sequence joins TRBV28 and TRBJ2-1; TRBD2 agrees at 8 bases. After removal of 5 bases from V and 10 bases from J, the junction contained 13 bases not matched to a gene. This CDR3 has 15 amino acids. CDR1 and CDR2 (germline): MDHEN, SYDVKM. CDR3 sequence (DNA): TGTGCCAGCAGTCCGAAAGCGGGAGTTATTTACGAGCAGTTCTTC. This encodes CASSPKAGVIYEQFF.

This clonotype occurred many times. The DNA of the CDR3 is TGCGCCAGCAGTCAACCCCTCAGCAGCGTACCTCTCGGGGCCAACGTCCTGACTTTC. It is translated as CASSQPLSSVPLGANVLTF. The chain employs TRBV23-1 and TRBJ2-6; D is uncertain. TRBV23-1 carries the ORF label, with uncertain function. Trimming pared 2 bases from V and 4 bases from J, leaving 21 bases between. This CDR3 is 19 amino acids long.

About this clonotype: A read error is the likely source, as a far larger clone sits one nucleotide away. The chain uses TRBV29-1 and TRBJ2-5, with D perhaps TRBD2 (6 bases). CDR1 SQVTM and CDR2 ANQGSEA come from the germline V gene. With 4 bases removed from V and 11 bases from J, the gap between germline ends came to 23 bases. The CDR3 sequence is 14 residues long. DNA of the CDR3: TGCAGCGTTGTCAGCGGGTACTCCTACAATGAGCAGTACTTC. This codes for CSVVSGYSYNEQYF.

Many counts were recorded for this clonotype. The chain is built from TRBV6-2 or TRBV6-3 and TRBJ1-5; D remains ambiguous. Germline V gene lookup returns CDR1 MNHEY and CDR2 SVGEGT. The length of the CDR3 is 14 residues. Trimming stripped 7 bases from V and 6 bases from J, with 16 bases between. The CDR3 sequence: CASTQSGVFQPQHF. The CDR3 region has the DNA TGTGCCAGCACTCAGAGCGGGGTCTTTCAGCCCCAGCATTTT.

At least ten counts were recorded for this clonotype. This chain links TRBV7-2 with TRBJ2-3; 9 bases are a match to TRBD2. V gave up 0 bases and J gave up 8 bases; unmatched junction bases: 6. The CDR3 consists of 15 residues. The germline V gene encodes CDR1 SGHTA and CDR2 FQGNSA. The CDR3 reads CASSLAAGGMGTQYF. In DNA form, the CDR3 reads TGTGCCAGCAGCTTAGCGGCGGGAGGGATGGGTACGCAGTATTTT.

The table lists this clonotype with many counts. J is TRBJ2-7 and V is TRBV7-9; tentatively, D is TRBD1 or TRBD2 (5 bases each). The CDR3 length is 13 residues. CDR1 is SEHNR and CDR2 is FQNEAQ in the germline V gene (reference sequence). With 1 base removed from V and 5 bases from J, the gap between germline ends came to 9 bases. The CDR3 here is CASSLEGTNEQYF. The DNA of the CDR3 is TGTGCCAGCAGCTTAGAGGGGACGAACGAGCAGTACTTC.